Shown below are 3 T cell receptor beta chains from a single sample sequenced in a study of cytomegalovirus exposure and HLA in healthy donors. Primers for the PCR totalled 60 Vbeta and 13 Jbeta. Clones were read by immunoSEQ multiplex PCR, and TCRdb kept only the in-frame ones, dropping some. This sample's table has tens of thousands of clones. The sequenced sample consisted of PBMCs. The receptors here all came from a woman aged 50 to 60 in good health and CMV-seropositive.

This chain joins TRBV19 and TRBJ2-1; D perhaps matches TRBD2 (5 bases). CDR1 is LNHDA and CDR2 is SQIVND in the germline V gene (reference sequence). The CDR3 is 13 amino acids. V was clipped by 3 bases and J by 5 bases, with 8 bases between them. The CDR3 bases are TGTGCCAGTAGTATCCCCGGGAACAATGAGCAGTTCTTC. It encodes CASSIPGNNEQFF. The variable domain in full, completed from reference TRBV19 and TRBJ2-1, reads DGGITQSPKYLFRKEGQNVTLSCEQNLNHDAMYWYRQDPGQGLRLIYYSQIVNDFQKGDIAEGYSVSREKKESFPLTVTSAQKNPTAFYLCASSIPGNNEQFFGPGTRLTVL.

The chain links TRBV5-1 to TRBJ1-5, with 10 bases that match TRBD1. The CDR3 runs 15 residues. Germline loops: CDR1 SGHRS, CDR2 YFSETQ. J lost 4 bases, V lost 1 base, and 2 bases had no gene match. This CDR3 is CASSLTGQGNQPQHF. The CDR3 DNA reads as TGCGCCAGCAGCTTGACGGGACAGGGGAATCAGCCCCAGCATTTT.

The chain carries TRBV23-1 and TRBJ2-7, with D uncertain. TRBV23-1 falls under the ORF class, with uncertain function. Trimming stripped 7 bases from V and 4 bases from J, with 5 bases between. This CDR3 is 10 amino acids long. This CDR3 is CASILYEQYF. The CDR3 DNA follows: TGCGCCAGCATCCTGTACGAGCAGTACTTC.